This T cell receptor (beta chain) was documented in a study of blood T cell repertoires in COVID-19. Across the whole study: Acute and convalescent COVID-19 samples came from the United States, Italy and Spain. T cells, B-cell-depleted T cells, or PBMCs supplied cDNA or gDNA.

Assay: immunoSEQ multiplex PCR; the TCRdb copy retains only in-frame clones and omits some. The table lists approximately 220,000 clones, roughly 84% of them singletons. V lost 2 bases, J lost 2 bases, and 18 bases lay in between. The length of the CDR3 is 17 residues. Germline V gives CDR1 WNHNN, CDR2 SYGVQD (reference sequence). The source of this sequence is a woman aged 35 to 49 who had recovered from COVID-19. The sample consisted of PBMCs or T cells enriched from blood (not recorded which). This sequence joins TRBV10-1 and TRBJ2-5, with D perhaps TRBD2 (6 bases). The CDR3 DNA reads TGCGCCAGCAGTGAGAGGTTGGCTAGCGAACTACAAGAGACCCAGTACTTC. Residues: CASSERLASELQETQYF.